This passage covers 30 T cell receptor beta chains from one sample sequenced in a study of CD8 T cells in Susac syndrome. When the RNA was reverse transcribed, random hexamers were used with an input of about 0.5 to 1 ug. TCRdb re-analysed the immunoSEQ multiplex PCR reads in MiXCR, keeping a single row per CDR3 protein. The sample records 300,000 to 350,000 distinct CDR3 sequences, roughly nine tenths being singletons. The sample was CD4+ T cells from PBMCs. These receptors came from a human donor with multiple sclerosis.

The chain employs TRBV5-1 and TRBJ2-7; a possible D gene is TRBD2 (6 bases). The CDR3 runs 14 residues. The germline V and J ends were trimmed by 2 bases and 2 bases, with 11 bases remaining between them. The germline gives CDR1 SGHRS, CDR2 YFSETQ. CDR3 bases: TGCGCCAGCAGCTTTGGAGGGGTCACCTACGAGCAGTACTTC. Translated, it gives CASSFGGVTYEQYF.

The V call is TRBV3-1, the J call TRBJ1-3; D ambiguous. Trimming took off 4 bases at V and 0 bases at J, with 10 bases between the two ends. The CDR3 extends over 15 amino acids. Germline CDR1 and CDR2: LGHDT and YNNKEL (reference sequence). CDR3: CASSPGAYSGNTIYF. DNA for the CDR3: TGTGCCAGCAGCCCAGGCGCTTACTCTGGAAACACCATATATTTT.

The chain couples TRBV20-1 to TRBJ2-3, with 7 bases lining up with TRBD2. Per the germline V gene, CDR1 is DFQATT and CDR2 is SNEGSKA (reference sequence). The length of the CDR3 is 15 residues. The J segment lost 6 bases and the V segment lost 2 bases, leaving 11 bases of the junction unmatched. The CDR3 reads CSARMAGVSRDTQYF. In DNA, the CDR3 is TGCAGTGCTAGAATGGCGGGGGTCTCCCGGGATACGCAGTATTTT.

J is TRBJ1-2 and V is TRBV29-1; D remains unclear. The V end lost 6 bases, the J end lost 8 bases, and 16 bases lay between the germline ends. The CDR3 runs to 12 residues. CDR1 is SQVTM and CDR2 is ANQGSEA in the germline V gene. The CDR3 loop is CSVMAPSRGYTF. The CDR3 nucleotides are TGCAGCGTCATGGCCCCCTCAAGAGGCTACACCTTC.

This rearrangement joins TRBV9 to TRBJ2-1; the match to TRBD2 covers 9 bases. The germline CDR1 and CDR2 sequences are SGDLS and YYNGEE. V lost 1 base to trimming and J lost 5 bases; unmatched junction nucleotides: 4. CDR3 length: 15 amino acids. The CDR3 loop reads CASSVSGRINNEQFF. Here the CDR3 DNA reads TGTGCCAGCAGCGTAAGCGGGAGGATTAACAATGAGCAGTTCTTC.

The chain joins TRBV7-8 to TRBJ1-5; tentatively, D is TRBD1 (5 bases). The CDR3 contains 14 residues. CDR1 and CDR2 from the germline V gene are SGHVS and FQNEAQ. The V end lost 5 bases, the J end lost 3 bases, and 11 bases lay between the germline ends. For the CDR3, the DNA is TGTGCCAGCAGCCCACAGGCAAACAATCAGCCCCAGCATTTT. Its translation: CASSPQANNQPQHF.

This clonotype has a single count. The J gene is TRBJ2-2, the V gene TRBV10-3, with D possibly being TRBD1 (6 bases). Trimming took off 4 bases at V and 5 bases at J, with 11 bases between the two ends. The CDR3 sequence is 14 residues long. Germline values: CDR1 ENHRY, CDR2 SYGVKD. The CDR3 loop reads CAISGTVLTGELFF. CDR3 coding DNA: TGTGCCATCAGTGGGACAGTCCTTACCGGGGAGCTGTTTTTT.

The chain couples TRBV10-3 to TRBJ2-3; D is perhaps TRBD2 (5 bases). The CDR3 spans 15 residues. Trimming took 2 bases from V and 1 from J, leaving 10 bases between them. Germline CDR1 is ENHRY and CDR2 is SYGVKD. CDR3 in amino acids: CAISEMGAGTDTQYF. For the CDR3, the DNA is TGTGCCATCAGTGAGATGGGAGCGGGCACAGATACGCAGTATTTT.

CDR3 protein: CASSRGTGSYEQYF. For the CDR3, the DNA is TGTGCCAGTAGTAGGGGGACAGGGTCCTACGAGCAGTACTTC. The V and J genes are TRBV19 and TRBJ2-7; 9 nucleotides align to TRBD1. The CDR3 has 14 amino acids. Per germline, CDR1 LNHDA and CDR2 SQIVND (reference sequence). J gave up 1 base and V 4 bases, and 2 bases lay outside the gene matches.

This sequence joins TRBV7-9 and TRBJ2-2, with 8 positions matching TRBD2. The CDR3 spans 17 residues. Losses at the gene ends were 4 bases for V and 8 bases for J; bases not matched to a gene: 15. The germline V gene has CDR1 SEHNR and CDR2 FQNEAQ (reference sequence). CDR3: CASSSRTLAGLDGELFF. In DNA form, the CDR3 reads TGTGCCAGCAGCTCCCGTACTTTAGCGGGACTAGATGGGGAGCTGTTTTTT.

The chain joins TRBV20-1 to TRBJ1-1, with TRBD1 identical over 9 bases. The CDR3 is made up of 15 amino acids. Germline CDR1 is DFQATT and CDR2 is SNEGSKA (reference sequence). V shed 5 bases, J shed 5 bases, and the junction held 12 bases outside the gene matches. The CDR3 loop reads CSAPSRDRATTEAFF. The CDR3 bases are TGCAGTGCTCCCTCGAGGGACAGGGCTACTACTGAAGCTTTCTTT.

The chain is built from TRBV12-5 and TRBJ1-1; D may be TRBD1 (6 bases). The CDR3 sequence is 12 residues long. Germline lookup yields CDR1 LGHNT and CDR2 FRNRAP. The V gene lost 8 bases and the J gene lost 11 bases, with 18 bases spanning the gap. This CDR3 reads CASSGAGSRAFF. The CDR3 DNA is TGTGCTAGTTCGGGGGCAGGGAGCCGCGCTTTCTTT.

A word on this clonotype: The junction and the germline gene differ at one end; a read error may be behind it. The V call is TRBV7-7, the J call TRBJ2-2; D might be TRBD1 (6 bases). Germline values: CDR1 SSHAT, CDR2 FNYEAQ (reference sequence). The CDR3 length is 13 residues. CDR3 region: CASSLAGTLELFF. Written as DNA, the CDR3 is TGTGCTAGCAGCTTAGCTGGGACATTGGAGCTGTTTTTT.

This clonotype was observed a few times. The chain combines TRBV19 with TRBJ2-4; D is perhaps TRBD1 (7 bases). Deletions cut 6 bases from V and 4 bases from J, with 25 bases between. From germline, CDR1 is LNHDA and CDR2 SQIVND (reference sequence). The CDR3 totals 18 residues. In nucleotides, the CDR3 is TGTGCCAGTAGGGGGGCTCGTCTGCGGGACAGAGGGAAAAACATTCAGTACTTC. As protein: CASRGARLRDRGKNIQYF. Full variable domain (missing parts from reference TRBV19 and TRBJ2-4): DGGITQSPKYLFRKEGQNVTLSCEQNLNHDAMYWYRQDPGQGLRLIYYSQIVNDFQKGDIAEGYSVSREKKESFPLTVTSAQKNPTAFYLCASRGARLRDRGKNIQYFGAGTRLSVL.

The rearrangement links TRBV5-1 to TRBJ2-5; D is possibly TRBD1 or TRBD2 (5 bases each). There are 14 residues in the CDR3. Trimming pared 4 bases from V and 4 bases from J, leaving 14 bases between. Germline V CDR1 and CDR2: SGHRS, YFSETQ. The CDR3 sequence is CASSTSRGGETQYF. CDR3 sequence (DNA): TGCGCCAGCAGCACCTCCCGGGGCGGAGAGACCCAGTACTTC.

The gene calls are TRBV20-1 and TRBJ1-1; a possible D gene is TRBD1 (5 bases). The CDR3 runs 12 residues. Germline CDR1 and CDR2: DFQATT and SNEGSKA (reference sequence). The V and J ends lost 0 bases and 11 bases respectively, with 13 bases between them. The CDR3 DNA is TGCAGTGCTAGAGATATGGGACGAAGGGCTTTCTTT. Translated, it gives CSARDMGRRAFF.

The gene calls are TRBV6-5 and TRBJ2-2; D tentatively fits TRBD1 or TRBD2 (6 bases each). The germline CDR1 and CDR2 sequences are MNHEY and SVGAGI. CDR3 length: 12 amino acids. Deletions cut 7 bases from V and 6 bases from J, with 9 bases between. CDR3 residues: CASTRGPGELFF. CDR3 bases: TGTGCCAGCACCCGGGGGCCCGGGGAGCTGTTTTTT.

CDR3 nucleotides: TGTGCCAGTAGTATGTCCTGGGGCCAACGAGGGGTCAATCAGCCCCAGCATTTT. Amino acid sequence: CASSMSWGQRGVNQPQHF. The chain couples TRBV19 to TRBJ1-5, with a weak D call TRBD1 (5 bases). The germline V gene encodes CDR1 LNHDA and CDR2 SQIVND (reference sequence). The CDR3 sequence is 18 residues long. V shed 3 bases and J shed 3 bases, with 21 bases lying between them. Using reference TRBV19 and TRBJ1-5 for the parts outside the CDR3, the full variable domain is DGGITQSPKYLFRKEGQNVTLSCEQNLNHDAMYWYRQDPGQGLRLIYYSQIVNDFQKGDIAEGYSVSREKKESFPLTVTSAQKNPTAFYLCASSMSWGQRGVNQPQHFGDGTRLSIL.

CDR3 in amino acids: CASSQARANGYTF. The CDR3 DNA sequence: TGTGCCAGCAGCCAAGCGAGAGCGAATGGCTACACCTTC. The genes are TRBV14 and TRBJ1-2, with D unresolved. In germline, CDR1 is SGHDN, CDR2 FVKESK. V lost 1 base and J 6 bases, leaving 9 bases between the germline ends. The CDR3 is 13 residues long.

The CDR3 is CASSTTVTQFF. For the CDR3, the DNA is TGTGCCAGCAGTACGACTGTAACCCAGTTCTTC. This chain links TRBV6-2 or TRBV6-3 with TRBJ2-1; D is uncertain. The V end was cut by 5 bases, the J end by 13 bases, with 12 bases between. Germline-derived CDR1 and CDR2 are MNHEY and SVGEGT. The CDR3 is 11 amino acids.

The V call is TRBV20-1, the J call TRBJ1-3, with D perhaps TRBD1 (6 bases). The CDR3 has 14 residues. Per the germline V gene, CDR1 is DFQATT and CDR2 is SNEGSKA (reference sequence). V was cut by 4 bases and J by 1 base, with 11 bases left in between. The CDR3: CSAKDQGSGNTIYF. In DNA form, the CDR3 reads TGCAGTGCTAAGGACCAGGGGTCTGGAAACACCATATATTTT.

For the CDR3, the DNA is TGTGCCAGCCGGGACCGTTCTGAAGCTTTCTTT. It is translated as CASRDRSEAFF. The V and J genes are TRBV6-2 or TRBV6-3 and TRBJ1-1, with a weak D call TRBD1 (5 bases). The CDR3 consists of 11 residues. Deletions cut 8 bases from V and 6 bases from J, with 10 bases between. Germline V gives CDR1 MNHEY, CDR2 SVGEGT.

The chain is built from TRBV4-3 and TRBJ2-5; 13 positions agree with TRBD2. CDR3 length: 16 amino acids. The germline gives CDR1 LGHNA, CDR2 YSLEER. J gave up 7 bases and V 0 bases, and 5 bases lay outside the gene matches. CDR3 nucleotide sequence: TGCGCCAGCAGCCAAGACGGACTAGCGGGAGAAGGGACCCAGTACTTC. As protein: CASSQDGLAGEGTQYF.

V is TRBV14 and J is TRBJ1-1, with D maybe TRBD1 (6 bases). The CDR3 length is 15 residues. Germline CDR1 and CDR2: SGHDN and FVKESK. V was cut by 4 bases and J by 3 bases, with 15 bases left in between. The CDR3 here is CASSPAFGGHTEAFF. The DNA of the CDR3 is TGTGCCAGCAGCCCCGCTTTCGGGGGGCACACTGAAGCTTTCTTT.

The CDR3 nucleotides read TGTGCCAGCAGTCCCCTACCGGGACAGGGAGGATACAATCAGCCCCAGCATTTT. Translation gives CASSPLPGQGGYNQPQHF. This chain uses TRBV12-3 or TRBV12-4 with TRBJ1-5; 9 nucleotides align to TRBD1. The CDR3 sequence is 18 residues long. With 5 bases clipped from V and 3 bases from J, the junction kept 14 bases outside the gene matches.

This clonotype was seen only a few times. V and J are TRBV3-1 and TRBJ2-7; D is unclear. Trimming cost V 1 base and J 4 bases, with 2 bases left between them. The CDR3 runs 11 residues. Germline lookup yields CDR1 LGHDT and CDR2 YNNKEL (reference sequence). The CDR3 nucleotides read TGTGCCAGCAGCCAAGTGTACGAGCAGTACTTC. It specifies CASSQVYEQYF.

The chain couples TRBV5-1 to TRBJ2-1, with 10 bases that match TRBD1. With 4 bases clipped from V and 6 bases from J, the junction kept 10 bases outside the gene matches. This CDR3 is 16 amino acids long. Germline CDR1 SGHRS, CDR2 YFSETQ. This CDR3 reads CASSPPGQGLFNEQFF. The CDR3 nucleotides are TGCGCCAGCAGCCCTCCGGGACAGGGGTTATTCAATGAGCAGTTCTTC.

The chain couples TRBV11-2 to TRBJ2-1, with D uncertain. The V and J ends lost 5 bases and 0 bases respectively, with 8 bases between them. Germline V gives CDR1 SGHAT, CDR2 FQNNGV. The CDR3 is 14 amino acids. The CDR3 loop reads CASSHSSSYNEQFF. CDR3 nucleotide sequence: TGTGCCAGCAGCCACTCCAGCTCCTACAATGAGCAGTTCTTC.

V gene TRBV6-1 combines with J gene TRBJ1-1; no clear D. Trimming removed 9 bases at V and 0 bases at J, with 11 bases between. The CDR3 is 13 residues long. Germline assignment: CDR1 MNHNS and CDR2 SASEGT. The CDR3 loop is CASRSAMNTEAFF. The CDR3 nucleotides read TGTGCCAGTCGGTCCGCCATGAACACTGAAGCTTTCTTT.

This rearrangement joins TRBV29-1 to TRBJ1-1, with D perhaps TRBD1 (5 bases). The CDR3 covers 14 residues. V lost 4 bases and J lost 5, with 17 bases in between. CDR1 is SQVTM and CDR2 is ANQGSEA in the germline V gene. The CDR3, as DNA: TGCAGCGTTGGTCGACCTGGGACCGAGACTGAAGCTTTCTTT. It specifies CSVGRPGTETEAFF.